The T cell receptor (beta chain) described here comes from a study of cytomegalovirus exposure and HLA in healthy donors. The study ran its PCR with 60 Vbeta and 13 Jbeta primers. Generated by immunoSEQ multiplex PCR, the TCRdb table keeps only in-frame clones and is missing some. The sample includes 65,000 to 95,000 clones, 65% to 80% of them seen just once. Sequenced: PBMCs. This clonotype was obtained from a man between 65 and 85 years old in good health and CMV-seronegative.

The CDR3 coding sequence is TGTGCCAGCAGCTTGGGGACAGGGGGATTATACAATGAGCAGTTCTTC. Its protein is CASSLGTGGLYNEQFF. The V and J genes are TRBV7-6 and TRBJ2-1; 11 nucleotides match TRBD1. Germline V lookup: CDR1 SGHVS, CDR2 FNYEAQ. Trimming took 3 bases from V and 4 from J; bases not matched to a gene: 5. CDR3 size: 16 residues.